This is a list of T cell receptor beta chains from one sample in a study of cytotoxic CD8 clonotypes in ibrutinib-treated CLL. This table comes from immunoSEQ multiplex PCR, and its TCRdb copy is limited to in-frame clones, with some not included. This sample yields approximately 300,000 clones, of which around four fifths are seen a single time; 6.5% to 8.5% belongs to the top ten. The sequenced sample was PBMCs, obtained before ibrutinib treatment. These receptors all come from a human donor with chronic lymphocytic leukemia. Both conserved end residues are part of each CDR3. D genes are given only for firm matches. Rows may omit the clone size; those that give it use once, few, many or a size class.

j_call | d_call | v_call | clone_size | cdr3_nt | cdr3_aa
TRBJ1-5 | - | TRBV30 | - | TGTGCCTGGAGTGTTTGGCAGGACAATCAGCCCCAGCATTTT | CAWSVWQDNQPQHF
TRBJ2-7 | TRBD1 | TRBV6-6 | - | TGTGCCAGCAGTTATTCTGGGACAGATAACTACGAGCAGTACTTC | CASSYSGTDNYEQYF
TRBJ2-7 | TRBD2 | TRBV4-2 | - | TGTGCCAGCAGCCAGTCGACTAGCGGAACCTACGAGCAGTACTTC | CASSQSTSGTYEQYF
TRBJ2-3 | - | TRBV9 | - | TGTGCCAGCACCAGAACAACAGATACGCAGTATTTT | CASTRTTDTQYF
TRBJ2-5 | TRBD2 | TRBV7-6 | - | TGTGCCAGCAGCTTAGGGACTAGCGGGAGGGCCGTAGAGACCCAGTACTTC | CASSLGTSGRAVETQYF
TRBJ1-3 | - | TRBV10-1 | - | TGCGCCAGCAGTGATCACACCCTAAGTGGAAACACCATATATTTT | CASSDHTLSGNTIYF
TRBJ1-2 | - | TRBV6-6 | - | TGTGCCAGCAGGACTGACAGGAACTATGGCTACACCTTC | CASRTDRNYGYTF
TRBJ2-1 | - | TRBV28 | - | TGTGCCAGCAGTTTGAATCTCCCTTTCGGCAATGAGCAGTTCTTC | CASSLNLPFGNEQFF
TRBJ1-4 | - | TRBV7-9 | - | TGTGCCAGCAGCCAAGACGGGACTCGTAATGAAAAACTGTTTTTT | CASSQDGTRNEKLFF
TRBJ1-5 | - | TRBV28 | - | TGTGCCAGCAGTTTAGGAGTCGGCAATCAGCCCCAGCATTTT | CASSLGVGNQPQHF
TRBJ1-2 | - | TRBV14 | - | TGTGCCAGCAGAAGCGGACAGTCGGATTACGGTTATGGCTACACCTTC | CASRSGQSDYGYGYTF
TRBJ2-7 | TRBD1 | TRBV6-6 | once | TGTGCCAGCAGTTACTCCTGGGACAGGGGTTACGAGCAGTACTTC | CASSYSWDRGYEQYF
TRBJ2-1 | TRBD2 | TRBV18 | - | TGTGCCAGCTCAGTTTCGCGGGAGTGGTATCGTTTTAATGAGCAGTTCTTC | CASSVSREWYRFNEQFF
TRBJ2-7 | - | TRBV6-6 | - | TGTGCCAGCAGTTATGGACAGACTATCTACGAGCAGTACTTC | CASSYGQTIYEQYF
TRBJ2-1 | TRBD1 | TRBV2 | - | TGTGCCAGCAGCTTCTCGGGACAGGGGCAAAATGAGCAGTTCTTC | CASSFSGQGQNEQFF
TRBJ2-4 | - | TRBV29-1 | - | TGCAGCGTTGTAGGTTTCCGTCCAGACAAAAACATTCAGTACTTC | CSVVGFRPDKNIQYF
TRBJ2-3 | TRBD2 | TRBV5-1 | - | TGCGCCAGCAGCTATCCTGCGGGAGAGGTAGATACGCAGTATTTT | CASSYPAGEVDTQYF
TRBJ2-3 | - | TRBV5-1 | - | TGCGCCAGCAGCTTGGACAGCCTTGGTAGCACAGATACGCAGTATTTT | CASSLDSLGSTDTQYF
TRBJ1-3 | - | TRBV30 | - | TGTGCCTGGAGCTTACGGGGGGCTCGTTACACCATATATTTT | CAWSLRGARYTIYF
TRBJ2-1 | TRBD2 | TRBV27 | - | TGTGCCAGCAGCGTCCGACTAGCGGGTCTAAATGAGCAGTTCTTC | CASSVRLAGLNEQFF
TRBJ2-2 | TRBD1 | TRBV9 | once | TGTGCCAGCAGCTTACGGACAGGGACCGGGGAGCTGTTTTTT | CASSLRTGTGELFF
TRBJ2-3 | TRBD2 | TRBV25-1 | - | TGTGCCAGCAGTATTAGCGGGGACCTCACAGATACGCAGTATTTT | CASSISGDLTDTQYF
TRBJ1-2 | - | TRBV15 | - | TGTGCCACCAGCTCGTCGGTTTCTGGCTACACCTTC | CATSSSVSGYTF
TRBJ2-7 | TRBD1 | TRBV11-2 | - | TGTGCCAGCAGTCCGGACAGGGGGGGCGAGCAGTACTTC | CASSPDRGGEQYF
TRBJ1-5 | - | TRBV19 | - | TGTGCCAGTAGTACGGATCCCACAGATCAATTCAATCAGCCCCAGCATTTT | CASSTDPTDQFNQPQHF
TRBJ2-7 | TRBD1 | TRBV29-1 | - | TGCAGCGTAGGGACAGGGGGCCTCTACGAGCAGTACTTC | CSVGTGGLYEQYF
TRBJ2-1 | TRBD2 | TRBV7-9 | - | TGTGCCAGCAGCCAGGGACTAGCGGGAGACGAGCAGTTCTTC | CASSQGLAGDEQFF
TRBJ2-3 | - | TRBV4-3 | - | TGCGCCAGCAGCCAAGAGTGGCAGTATAGCACAGATACGCAGTATTTT | CASSQEWQYSTDTQYF
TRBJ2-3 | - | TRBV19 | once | TGTGCCAGTAGTCCCGGGACCGTCGGGACGCAGTATTTT | CASSPGTVGTQYF
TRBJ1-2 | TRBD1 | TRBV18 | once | TGTGCCAGCTCCCCCGGTGCTACAGGGGGAGGCTATGGCTACACCTTC | CASSPGATGGGYGYTF
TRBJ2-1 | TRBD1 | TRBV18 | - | TGTGCCAGCTCACCCATGATGGATCGAGGGGGCGAGCAGTTCTTC | CASSPMMDRGGEQFF
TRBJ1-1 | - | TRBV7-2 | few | TGTGCCAGCAGCCCCGCCGCCTCCACTGAAGCTTTCTTT | CASSPAASTEAFF
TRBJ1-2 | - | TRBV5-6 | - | TGTGCCAGCAGCCGAGTAAACTATGGCTACACCTTC | CASSRVNYGYTF
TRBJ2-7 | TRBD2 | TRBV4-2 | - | TGTGCCAGCAGCCAAGAAGGGGTCCTAGCGGGTTACGAGCAGTACTTC | CASSQEGVLAGYEQYF
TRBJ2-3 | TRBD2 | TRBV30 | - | TGTGCCTGGAGTCCCCTTCGGACTAGCGGTAGGGGTGTTGCGCAGTATTTT | CAWSPLRTSGRGVAQYF
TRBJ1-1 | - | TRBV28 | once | TGTGCCAGCAGTCGTCAGGGGTTATACGCCGAAGCTTTCTTT | CASSRQGLYAEAFF
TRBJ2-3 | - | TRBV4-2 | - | TGTGCCAGCAGCCAAGATGGTCTAGCAAGCACAGATACGCAGTATTTT | CASSQDGLASTDTQYF
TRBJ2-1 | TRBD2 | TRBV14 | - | TGTGCCAGCAGAAAACTAGCGACGACAACTACTGATGAGCAGTTCTTC | CASRKLATTTTDEQFF
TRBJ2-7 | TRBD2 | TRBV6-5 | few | TGTGCCAGCAGATCCTCAGCGGGAGGTTACGAGCAGTACTTC | CASRSSAGGYEQYF
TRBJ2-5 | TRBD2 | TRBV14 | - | TGTGCCAGCAGCCCCACCCCTCTAGCGGGGCTTCTCCAAGAGACCCAGTACTTC | CASSPTPLAGLLQETQYF
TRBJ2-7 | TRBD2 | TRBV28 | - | TGTGCCAGCAGCTCTACTAGCGGGAGGGCCTACGAGCAGTACTTC | CASSSTSGRAYEQYF
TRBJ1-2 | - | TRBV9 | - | TGTGCCAGCAGCGTAGGAATAGTGTCACCGGGACTGCTCTATGGCTACACCTTC | CASSVGIVSPGLLYGYTF
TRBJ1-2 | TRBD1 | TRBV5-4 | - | TGTGCCAGCAGTCGGGACAGCTATGGCTACACCTTC | CASSRDSYGYTF
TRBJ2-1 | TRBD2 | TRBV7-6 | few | TGTGCCAGCAGCTTAGGTTATCCGTTGGGACTAGCGGGAGGGCCCTACAATGAGCAGTTCTTC | CASSLGYPLGLAGGPYNEQFF
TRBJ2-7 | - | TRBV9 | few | TGTGCCAGCAGCGTAGAGGAACTAGGAGCCTACGAGCAGTACTTC | CASSVEELGAYEQYF
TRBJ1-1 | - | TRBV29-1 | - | TGCAGCGTTCTTCGGGGGAACACTGAAGCTTTCTTT | CSVLRGNTEAFF
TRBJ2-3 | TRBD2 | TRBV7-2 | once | TGTGCCAGCAGCTTTAGGCTAGCGGGAGCGGATACGCAGTATTTT | CASSFRLAGADTQYF
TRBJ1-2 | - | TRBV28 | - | TGTGCCAGCAGTTTCCTCGGCTATGGCTACACCTTC | CASSFLGYGYTF
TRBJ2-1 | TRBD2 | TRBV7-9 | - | TGTGCCAGCACCTCCGTGAGGTTTATAGCGGGGGAATCCTACAATGAGCAGTTCTTC | CASTSVRFIAGESYNEQFF
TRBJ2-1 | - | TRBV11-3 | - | TGTGCCAGCAGCTTACATTCAGGTTCCTACAATGAGCAGTTCTTC | CASSLHSGSYNEQFF
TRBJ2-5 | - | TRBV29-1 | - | TGCAGCGTTGAACTACTACGGGAGACCCAGTACTTC | CSVELLRETQYF
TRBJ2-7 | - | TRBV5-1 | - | TGCGCCAGCAGCCCCTATGGCGCCTACGAGCAGTACTTC | CASSPYGAYEQYF
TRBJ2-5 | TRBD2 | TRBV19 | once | TGTGCCAGTAGTGTATGGACTAGCGGTTTACAAGAGACCCAGTACTTC | CASSVWTSGLQETQYF
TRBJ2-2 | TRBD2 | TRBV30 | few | TGTGCCTGGAAACTAGCGGAGAACACCGGGGAGCTGTTTTTT | CAWKLAENTGELFF
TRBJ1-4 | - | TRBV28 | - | TGTGCCAGCACCCCCTCCTTACAGGATTTACCTTCACTTAGGACCTCAGAAAAACTGTTTTTT | CASTPSLQDLPSLRTSEKLFF